This T cell receptor (beta chain) was retrieved from a study of T cells in localized non-small cell lung cancer. Germline V gene lookup returns CDR1 LNHDA and CDR2 SQIVND (reference sequence). This CDR3 has 17 amino acids. Trimming removed 3 bases at V and 5 bases at J, with 20 bases between. The table lists this clone with a count of one. TCRdb's copy holds only in-frame clones and misses some; the assay was immunoSEQ multiplex PCR. This table holds some 1,000 clones, roughly 19% found once. This chain uses TRBV19 with TRBJ2-1; D is possibly TRBD1 (5 bases). This receptor was obtained from a male donor older than 55 with stage III lung adenocarcinoma. Sample: normal lung tissue next to the tumor, taken before any cancer treatment. In DNA form, the CDR3 reads TGTGCCAGTAGTATGGGAAGGGGCGGCGCCTGGGACAATGAGCAGTTCTTC. Translating gives CASSMGRGGAWDNEQFF.